This T cell receptor beta chain was captured by sequencing in a study of blood T cells in healthy people across ages. The use of a sample-barcoded 5' primer and a J-beta primer mix characterized a second PCR of about 7 to 12 cycles. TCRdb redid the calling of the 5' RACE reads with MiXCR, one entry per CDR3 protein. The top ten clones hold approximately 0.7% of a sample with roughly 1 million distinct CDR3 sequences, approximately 25% of them seen once. This clonotype was recorded only once. Its specificity is not known. Broader study findings: It was the long-lived donors that had more naive CD4+ cells and higher diversity than aged donors.

Another study also made use of these data, one on T cells of mothers and their children.

This sequence was found in a girl aged 2 to 10 in good health. Sequenced input: blood.

Written as DNA, the CDR3 is TGCAGTGCTAGCGCGTCAGGTAGTGAAAAACTGTTTTTT. As protein: CSASASGSEKLFF. The chain combines TRBV20-1 with TRBJ1-4, with unresolved D. V was pared by 3 bases and J by 7 bases, with 12 bases between. This CDR3 spans 13 amino acids. In germline, CDR1 is DFQATT, CDR2 SNEGSKA (reference sequence).